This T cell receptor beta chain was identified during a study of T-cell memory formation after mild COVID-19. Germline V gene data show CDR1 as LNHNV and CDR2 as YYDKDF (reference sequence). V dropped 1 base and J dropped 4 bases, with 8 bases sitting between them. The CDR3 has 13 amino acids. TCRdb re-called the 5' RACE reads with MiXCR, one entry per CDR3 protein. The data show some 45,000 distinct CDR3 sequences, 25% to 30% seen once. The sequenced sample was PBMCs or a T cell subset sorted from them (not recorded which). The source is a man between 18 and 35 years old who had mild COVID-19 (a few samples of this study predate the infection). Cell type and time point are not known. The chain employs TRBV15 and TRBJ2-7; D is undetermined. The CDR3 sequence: CATSRGGQYEQYV. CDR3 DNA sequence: TGTGCCACCAGCAGAGGAGGCCAGTACGAGCAGTACGTC.